A selection of T cell receptor beta chains follows, all from one sample in a study of blood T cell repertoires in COVID-19. The protocol was immunoSEQ multiplex PCR, while the TCRdb copy is restricted to in-frame clones and leaves out a portion. The sample comprises some 320,000 clones, around nine tenths of which are singletons, and around 2.5% rests with the top ten. Sequencing was carried out using PBMCs or T cells enriched from blood (not recorded which). These receptors were taken from a man aged 55 to 69 who had recovered from COVID-19. Both conserved end residues are part of each CDR3. Fields, in order: D gene, V gene, J gene, clone size, CDR3 DNA, CDR3 protein. The D gene is left open where the match is weak. The size of a clone is reported for some rows only, either as once, few or many, or as a class for expanded clones.

d_gene: TRBD1; v_gene: TRBV11-3; j_gene: TRBJ2-7; abundance: .; CDR3nt: TGTGCCAGTAGACCAGGGGGCGTATCGTCCTACGAGCAGTACTTC; CDR3aa: CASRPGGVSSYEQYF
d_gene: .; v_gene: TRBV3-1/TRBV3-2; j_gene: TRBJ2-6; abundance: .; CDR3nt: TGTGCCAGCAGCCAAGATCTCTCTGGGGCCAACGTCCTGACTTTC; CDR3aa: CASSQDLSGANVLTF
d_gene: .; v_gene: TRBV5-5; j_gene: TRBJ1-4; abundance: .; CDR3nt: TGTGCCAGCAGCTTGGCCGGGGAGAGTAATGAAAAACTGTTTTTT; CDR3aa: CASSLAGESNEKLFF
d_gene: .; v_gene: TRBV12-3/TRBV12-4; j_gene: TRBJ1-3; abundance: .; CDR3nt: TGTGCCAGCAGTTTCTTGAACACCATATATTTT; CDR3aa: CASSFLNTIYF
d_gene: TRBD1; v_gene: TRBV7-8; j_gene: TRBJ2-6; abundance: .; CDR3nt: TGTGCCAGCAGCCCTAGGACAGGGGGCTATGGGGCCAACGTCCTGACTTTC; CDR3aa: CASSPRTGGYGANVLTF
d_gene: TRBD1; v_gene: TRBV9; j_gene: TRBJ2-2; abundance: .; CDR3nt: TGTGCCAGCAGCACCGGGACAGGGGGCACCGGGGAGCTGTTTTTT; CDR3aa: CASSTGTGGTGELFF
d_gene: .; v_gene: TRBV11-3; j_gene: TRBJ2-3; abundance: .; CDR3nt: TGTGCCAGCAGCTTAGAGGGGGGGCGCACAGATACGCAGTATTTT; CDR3aa: CASSLEGGRTDTQYF
d_gene: .; v_gene: TRBV7-2; j_gene: TRBJ2-7; abundance: .; CDR3nt: TGTGCCAGCAGCGAAATTACCCTGGCAGACTACGAGCAGTACTTC; CDR3aa: CASSEITLADYEQYF
d_gene: TRBD2; v_gene: TRBV13; j_gene: TRBJ2-1; abundance: .; CDR3nt: TGTGCCAGCAGCTATTCGTCCCCCCCAGTAGCGGGCTTTTACAATGAGCAGTTCTTC; CDR3aa: CASSYSSPPVAGFYNEQFF
d_gene: TRBD1; v_gene: TRBV7-2; j_gene: TRBJ2-1; abundance: .; CDR3nt: TGTGCCAGCAGATCCCAGCTGACAGGGGAACGGGGTGAGCAGTTCTTC; CDR3aa: CASRSQLTGERGEQFF
d_gene: TRBD1; v_gene: TRBV27; j_gene: TRBJ2-3; abundance: .; CDR3nt: TGTGCCACCAGTACGCCCTCCGTCGTGTCCCGGACAGGGGATACTAGCACAGATACGCAGTATTTT; CDR3aa: CATSTPSVVSRTGDTSTDTQYF
d_gene: .; v_gene: TRBV30; j_gene: TRBJ1-6; abundance: .; CDR3nt: TGTGCCTGGAGTGTACCTGGTAGCTCACCCCTCCACTTT; CDR3aa: CAWSVPGSSPLHF
d_gene: TRBD2; v_gene: TRBV4-3; j_gene: TRBJ2-7; abundance: many; CDR3nt: TGCGCCAGCAGCCAAGACTTGCGGGGGGGCAACTACGAGCAGTACTTC; CDR3aa: CASSQDLRGGNYEQYF
d_gene: TRBD1; v_gene: TRBV19; j_gene: TRBJ2-3; abundance: .; CDR3nt: TGTGCCAGTAGTAAGACAGGGGGCCTGTATACGCAGTATTTT; CDR3aa: CASSKTGGLYTQYF
d_gene: TRBD2; v_gene: TRBV10-3; j_gene: TRBJ2-1; abundance: .; CDR3nt: TGTGCCATCTGGGGGGGACTAGCGGGTAACAATGAGCAGTTCTTC; CDR3aa: CAIWGGLAGNNEQFF
d_gene: .; v_gene: TRBV7-9; j_gene: TRBJ1-4; abundance: .; CDR3nt: TGTGCCAGCAGCTTCGGGGTACAGGAAAAACTGTTTTTT; CDR3aa: CASSFGVQEKLFF
d_gene: .; v_gene: TRBV5-6; j_gene: TRBJ1-2; abundance: .; CDR3nt: TGTGCCAGCAGCACCTATGACATGGTCTATGGCTACACCTTC; CDR3aa: CASSTYDMVYGYTF
d_gene: TRBD1; v_gene: TRBV19; j_gene: TRBJ1-6; abundance: .; CDR3nt: TGTGCCAGTAGTAGGGGACAGGGGAATAATTCACCCCTCCACTTT; CDR3aa: CASSRGQGNNSPLHF
d_gene: TRBD2; v_gene: TRBV5-8; j_gene: TRBJ2-1; abundance: .; CDR3nt: TGTGCCAGCAGCCCCGGGACTAGCGGGACATACAATGAGCAGTTCTTC; CDR3aa: CASSPGTSGTYNEQFF
d_gene: .; v_gene: TRBV29-1; j_gene: TRBJ1-1; abundance: many; CDR3nt: TGCAGCGTTGTAGCGGGGAACACTGAAGCTTTCTTT; CDR3aa: CSVVAGNTEAFF
d_gene: .; v_gene: TRBV5-4; j_gene: TRBJ2-7; abundance: .; CDR3nt: TGTGCCAGCAGCTTGCCAGAGGGCTACGAGCAGTACTTC; CDR3aa: CASSLPEGYEQYF
d_gene: .; v_gene: TRBV4-2; j_gene: TRBJ2-2; abundance: .; CDR3nt: TGTGCCAGCAGCCAGTCGAGCACCGGGGAGCTGTTTTTT; CDR3aa: CASSQSSTGELFF
d_gene: .; v_gene: TRBV19; j_gene: TRBJ1-1; abundance: .; CDR3nt: TGTGCCAGTAGGGAGACAGGAGTGAACACTGAAGCTTTCTTT; CDR3aa: CASRETGVNTEAFF
d_gene: .; v_gene: TRBV29-1; j_gene: TRBJ1-1; abundance: .; CDR3nt: TGCAGCGCCGGGGGACCGAACACTGAAGCTTTCTTT; CDR3aa: CSAGGPNTEAFF
d_gene: .; v_gene: TRBV11-2; j_gene: TRBJ1-6; abundance: .; CDR3nt: TGTGCCAGCAGCCTTAACACAGGCTCCTATAATTCACCCCTCCACTTT; CDR3aa: CASSLNTGSYNSPLHF
d_gene: TRBD1; v_gene: TRBV5-1; j_gene: TRBJ2-5; abundance: .; CDR3nt: TGCGCCAGCAGCTTGGGGGGACAGACGGGAGAGACCCAGTACTTC; CDR3aa: CASSLGGQTGETQYF
d_gene: .; v_gene: TRBV4-3; j_gene: TRBJ2-6; abundance: .; CDR3nt: TGCGCCAGCAGCCAAGATCCGGGAGTCTCTGGGGCCAACGTCCTGACTTTC; CDR3aa: CASSQDPGVSGANVLTF
d_gene: TRBD1; v_gene: TRBV29-1; j_gene: TRBJ2-5; abundance: .; CDR3nt: TGCAGCGTTGGCCTACAGACAGGGGAGACCCAGTACTTC; CDR3aa: CSVGLQTGETQYF
d_gene: .; v_gene: TRBV30; j_gene: TRBJ1-1; abundance: .; CDR3nt: TGTGCCACGGGGGAGATAGTAACTTTCTTT; CDR3aa: CATGEIVTFF
d_gene: .; v_gene: TRBV5-1; j_gene: TRBJ2-2; abundance: .; CDR3nt: TGCGCCAGCAGCTTTTCGGGAGCTGAGACCGGGGAGCTGTTTTTT; CDR3aa: CASSFSGAETGELFF
d_gene: .; v_gene: TRBV12-3/TRBV12-4; j_gene: TRBJ1-6; abundance: .; CDR3nt: TGTGCCAGCAGTTTCAAGGGGCTTTCACCCCTCCACTTT; CDR3aa: CASSFKGLSPLHF
d_gene: TRBD1; v_gene: TRBV6-5; j_gene: TRBJ1-1; abundance: once; CDR3nt: TGTGCCAGTAAGGACAGGCTGACGAACACTGAAGCTTTCTTT; CDR3aa: CASKDRLTNTEAFF
d_gene: .; v_gene: TRBV15; j_gene: TRBJ1-1; abundance: once; CDR3nt: TGTGCCACCAGCAGACAGGGCACGACCGGGGGAACTGAAGCTTTCTTT; CDR3aa: CATSRQGTTGGTEAFF
d_gene: .; v_gene: TRBV7-9; j_gene: TRBJ2-6; abundance: .; CDR3nt: TGTGCCAGCAGCTTAGGGCTGTACTCTGGGGCCAACGTCCTGACTTTC; CDR3aa: CASSLGLYSGANVLTF
d_gene: .; v_gene: TRBV7-9; j_gene: TRBJ2-5; abundance: .; CDR3nt: TGTGCCAGCAGCCGCGCGTGGTATGGCGAAAGGGGAGAGACCCAGTACTTC; CDR3aa: CASSRAWYGERGETQYF